The 17 T cell receptor beta chains reported below all come from one sample, sequenced in a study of cytomegalovirus exposure and HLA in healthy donors. The table came from immunoSEQ multiplex PCR; TCRdb's copy has only in-frame clones and leaves some out. The sample shows roughly 250,000 clones, about 83% of them seen only once. The specimen was PBMCs. The receptor set was obtained from a man aged 18 to 30 in good health and CMV-seronegative.

V and J are TRBV7-3 and TRBJ2-2; D unclear. Germline CDR1 is SGHTA and CDR2 is FQGTGA. The CDR3 has 13 amino acids. Trimming shortened V by 2 bases and J by 6 bases, and 7 bases separated the two germline ends. The CDR3 DNA sequence: TGTGCCAGCAGCTTACTCCAGTCCGGGGAGCTGTTTTTT. This translates into CASSLLQSGELFF.

The rearrangement links TRBV7-2 to TRBJ2-3, with D perhaps TRBD2 (7 bases). V was shortened by 0 bases and J by 3 bases, with 13 bases between the two germline ends. The germline V gene encodes CDR1 SGHTA and CDR2 FQGNSA. The CDR3 spans 16 residues. The CDR3 is CASSLALGGRTDTQYF. The DNA for the CDR3 is TGTGCCAGCAGCTTAGCGCTGGGGGGGCGGACAGATACGCAGTATTTT.

The V call is TRBV6-1, the J call TRBJ2-7, with 7 bases aligning to TRBD1. In germline, CDR1 is MNHNS, CDR2 SASEGT. The V gene end was trimmed by 6 bases and the J gene end by 2 bases; junction bases not matched to a gene: 4. CDR3 length: 13 residues. DNA of the CDR3: TGTGCCAGCAGGGACACAGGGGCCTACGAGCAGTACTTC. Its translation: CASRDTGAYEQYF.

The chain combines TRBV5-1 with TRBJ1-4; 10 bases agree with TRBD1. This CDR3 is 16 amino acids long. CDR1 is SGHRS, CDR2 YFSETQ, per germline. Trimming took 1 base from V and 8 from J; bases not matched to a gene: 8. CDR3 coding DNA: TGCGCCAGCAGCTTGCTCGCGACAGGGGGCGGCGAAAAACTGTTTTTT. Amino acid sequence: CASSLLATGGGEKLFF.

The chain recombines TRBV5-1 with TRBJ1-2; 9 nucleotides line up with TRBD1. This CDR3 has 14 residues. Looked up from germline, CDR1 is SGHRS and CDR2 is YFSETQ. Trimming removed 4 bases from V and 5 bases from J; junction bases left unmatched: 6. This chain's CDR3 is CASSDQGTGYGYTF. In nucleotides, the CDR3 is TGCGCCAGCAGCGATCAAGGGACAGGGTATGGCTACACCTTC.

V gene TRBV28 combines with J gene TRBJ1-5; perhaps TRBD1 as D (6 bases). The germline V and J ends were trimmed by 8 bases and 4 bases, with 12 bases remaining between them. Germline CDR1 is MDHEN and CDR2 is SYDVKM. This CDR3 is built from 13 residues. The CDR3 sequence: CASSTGSNQPQHF. In DNA, the CDR3 is TGTGCCAGCTCGACAGGTTCTAATCAGCCCCAGCATTTT.

This chain uses TRBV6-5 with TRBJ1-2; TRBD1 matches at 7 bases. Germline V gene lookup returns CDR1 MNHEY and CDR2 SVGAGI. Trimming cost V 5 bases and J 8 bases; bases outside gene matches: 11. This CDR3 has 14 amino acids. The CDR3 loop is CASSGAGGLTGYTF. DNA for the CDR3: TGTGCCAGCAGTGGTGCAGGGGGTTTAACGGGCTACACCTTC.

The J gene is TRBJ2-6, the V gene TRBV7-9, with 10 bases fitting TRBD2. Looked up from germline, CDR1 is SEHNR and CDR2 is FQNEAQ (reference sequence). This CDR3 spans 18 amino acids. With V trimmed by 2 bases and J by 3 bases, 7 bases remained unmatched. CDR3 sequence: CASSLWLAGAIGANVLTF. The CDR3 DNA sequence: TGTGCCAGCAGCTTATGGCTAGCGGGAGCAATTGGGGCCAACGTCCTGACTTTC.

This clone was counted a few times. This chain connects TRBV5-4 to TRBJ1-1; D might be TRBD1 (5 bases). Trimming took 7 bases from V and 3 from J, leaving 16 bases between them. Germline V gives CDR1 SGHNT, CDR2 YYREEE (reference sequence). CDR3 length equals 14 residues. CDR3 amino acids: CASVNRPYDTEAFF. The CDR3 coding sequence is TGTGCCAGCGTAAACAGGCCTTACGACACTGAAGCTTTCTTT. The full variable domain, completed using reference TRBV5-4 and TRBJ1-1, is ETGVTQSPTHLIKTRGQQVTLRCSSQSGHNTVSWYQQALGQGPQFIFQYYREEENGRGNFPPRFSGLQFPNYSSELNVNALELDDSALYLCASVNRPYDTEAFFGQGTRLTVV.

This clone was counted between two and nine times. The chain links TRBV7-9 to TRBJ2-1; the D gene is possibly TRBD2 (6 bases). The V and J ends lost 8 bases and 5 bases respectively, with 10 bases between them. Germline assignment: CDR1 SEHNR and CDR2 FQNEAQ (reference sequence). There are 12 residues in the CDR3. The CDR3 loop is CASWRDHNEQFF. The DNA for the CDR3 is TGTGCCAGCTGGCGGGATCACAATGAGCAGTTCTTC.

DNA of the CDR3: TGTGCCAGCACCCTGGCTAGCGCCGGGGAGCTGTTTTTT. Its protein is CASTLASAGELFF. The chain has TRBV2 and TRBJ2-2; TRBD2 might be the D (6 bases). This CDR3 contains 13 residues. The V end was cut by 7 bases, the J end by 6 bases, with 12 bases between. Germline lookup yields CDR1 SNHLY and CDR2 FYNNEI.

The V gene is TRBV28, the J gene TRBJ2-5; D may be TRBD2 (6 bases). Germline CDR1 and CDR2: MDHEN and SYDVKM. The CDR3 runs 12 residues. V lost 3 bases and J lost 5, with 7 bases in between. Here the CDR3 DNA reads TGTGCCAGCAGTTTTGGGGGGGAGACCCAGTACTTC. Its protein product is CASSFGGETQYF.

The rearrangement joins TRBV6-6 to TRBJ2-1, with 8 bases that match TRBD2. Trimming took 6 bases from V and 9 from J; bases not matched to a gene: 10. CDR3 length: 14 amino acids. Germline CDR1 MNHNY, CDR2 SVGAGI (reference sequence). In DNA, the CDR3 is TGTGCCAGCAGCCCCCGAGCGGGAGTAGGTGAGCAGTTCTTC. As protein: CASSPRAGVGEQFF.

The V gene is TRBV9, the J gene TRBJ2-2, with a tentative D call TRBD1 (6 bases). Trimming removed 6 bases from V and 5 bases from J, with 11 bases in between. The CDR3 is 13 amino acids. Germline CDR1 and CDR2: SGDLS and YYNGEE. The CDR3 reads CASNRVGTGELFF. In DNA, the CDR3 is TGTGCCAGCAACAGGGTTGGGACCGGGGAGCTGTTTTTT.

V usage is TRBV5-4 and J usage is TRBJ1-1; possibly TRBD1 for D (6 bases). The germline V gene has CDR1 SGHNT and CDR2 YYREEE (reference sequence). The CDR3 has 15 amino acids. V lost 0 bases, J lost 7 bases, and 16 bases lay in between. CDR3 amino acids: CASSLGGGAPYEAFF. In DNA form, the CDR3 reads TGTGCCAGCAGCTTGGGGGGGGGCGCTCCCTATGAAGCTTTCTTT.

The chain employs TRBV6-1 and TRBJ1-6; D may be TRBD1 (6 bases). The V end was cut by 11 bases, the J end by 7 bases, with 18 bases between. The CDR3 consists of 14 residues. The germline CDR1 and CDR2 sequences are MNHNS and SASEGT. The CDR3 sequence: CAGRLQGPNSPLHF. The DNA of the CDR3 is TGTGCCGGGCGACTACAGGGACCCAATTCACCCCTCCACTTT.

This chain links TRBV21-1 with TRBJ1-2. TRBV21-1 is tagged as a pseudogene. The CDR3 consists of 12 residues. The CDR3 here is CARGKGKNGYTF. In DNA form, the CDR3 reads TGTGCCCGCGGGAAGGGGAAGAATGGCTACACCTTC.